The TCR beta chain described here comes from a study of response to subunit inactivated influenza vaccine. Study-level findings and limits: Each seasonal flu vaccination may recruit only limited new T cells, authors suggested.

The germline V and J ends were trimmed by 3 bases and 5 bases, with 26 bases remaining between them. The CDR3 has 17 residues. CDR1 is DFQATT and CDR2 is SNEGSKA in the germline V gene (reference sequence). TCRdb itself ran the RT-PCR reads through MiXCR, one entry per CDR3 protein. This sample has 750,000 to 850,000 distinct CDR3 sequences; roughly 18% occur once, and the top ten carry around 9.9%. This clonotype was seen repeatedly, ten times or more. Antigen specificity is unknown. The rearrangement uses TRBV20-1 and TRBJ2-7; TRBD1 might be the D (6 bases). Material: PBMCs from blood, obtained around 5 days after vaccination. This receptor was taken from a man aged 45-65 years who received an inactivated influenza vaccine. CDR3 sequence (DNA): TGCAGTGCTAGGTGGGGGCCAGTGCTCAGGCCCCAGGACGAGCAGTACTTC. Amino acid sequence: CSARWGPVLRPQDEQYF.